The T cell receptor beta chain described here comes from a study of a mutant IDH1 vaccine in newly diagnosed glioma. Study background: Treated patients were roughly 60% male, about 38% female, mean age around 40 years. Patients had received radiotherapy, temozolomide, or both previously, most receiving both.

A remark on this clone: Its antigen is currently unknown.

Clones were read by immunoSEQ multiplex PCR, and TCRdb kept only the in-frame ones, dropping some. This table holds more than 30,000 clones, around 90% found once. Time point given: week 47, end of study. The vaccine gave 300 ug of a 20-mer mutant IDH1 peptide subcutaneously per dose. Patients in the study were vaccinated eight times, receiving shots in weeks 1, 3, 5, 7, 11, 15, 19 and 23. Tumors from donors were new WHO grade 3 or 4 IDH1-mutant astrocytomas with ATRX loss. The CDR3 has 15 amino acids. V trimming: 4 bases; J trimming: 4 bases; junction bases outside the gene matches: 3. Per the germline V gene, CDR1 is ENHRY and CDR2 is SYGVKD.

The chain combines TRBV10-3 with TRBJ2-1; 11 bases line up with TRBD2. Here the sequenced sample was PBMCs, taken from a glioma patient whose treatment included an IDH1 peptide vaccine. The sequence derives from a man aged 40-49 years with glioma. CDR3 in amino acids: CAISVSGREYNEQFF. CDR3 nucleotide sequence: TGTGCCATCAGTGTTAGCGGGAGGGAATACAATGAGCAGTTCTTC.